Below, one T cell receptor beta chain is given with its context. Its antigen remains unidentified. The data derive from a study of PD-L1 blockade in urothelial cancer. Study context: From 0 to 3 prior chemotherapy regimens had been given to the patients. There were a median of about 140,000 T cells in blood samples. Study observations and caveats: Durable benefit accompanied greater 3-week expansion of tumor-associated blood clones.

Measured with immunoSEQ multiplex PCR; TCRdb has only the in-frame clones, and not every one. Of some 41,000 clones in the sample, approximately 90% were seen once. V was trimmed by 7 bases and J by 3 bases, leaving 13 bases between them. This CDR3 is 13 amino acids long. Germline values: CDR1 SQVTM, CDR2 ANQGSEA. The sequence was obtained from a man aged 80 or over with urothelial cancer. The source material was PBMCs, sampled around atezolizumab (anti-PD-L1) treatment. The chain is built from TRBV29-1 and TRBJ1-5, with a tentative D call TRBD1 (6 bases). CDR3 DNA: TGCAGCGCCAAGGACAGTCTCAATCAGCCCCAGCATTTT. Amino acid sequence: CSAKDSLNQPQHF.